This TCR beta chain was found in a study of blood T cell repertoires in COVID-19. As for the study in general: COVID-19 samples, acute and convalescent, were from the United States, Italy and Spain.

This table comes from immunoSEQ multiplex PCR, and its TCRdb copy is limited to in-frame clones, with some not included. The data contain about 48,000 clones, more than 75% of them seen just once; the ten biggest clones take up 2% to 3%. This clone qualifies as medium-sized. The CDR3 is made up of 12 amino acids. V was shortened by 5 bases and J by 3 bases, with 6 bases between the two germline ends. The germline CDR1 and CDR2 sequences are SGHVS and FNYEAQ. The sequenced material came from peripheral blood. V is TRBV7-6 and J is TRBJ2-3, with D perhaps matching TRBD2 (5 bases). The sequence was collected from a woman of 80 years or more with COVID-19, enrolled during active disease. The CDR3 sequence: CASSPGTDTQYF. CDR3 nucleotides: TGTGCCAGCAGCCCGGGGACAGATACGCAGTATTTT.